This T cell receptor (beta chain) is drawn from a study of a mutant IDH1 vaccine in newly diagnosed glioma. Time point denoted: week 23, last vaccination. The investigators gave 300 ug of mutant IDH1 20-mer peptide in each vaccine dose, together with topical imiquimod. Looked up from germline, CDR1 is GTSNPN and CDR2 is SVGIG (reference sequence). The V end lost 2 bases, the J end lost 8 bases, and 18 bases lay between the germline ends. The CDR3 is 14 amino acids. Regarding this clone: Its cognate antigen is unknown.

Generated by immunoSEQ multiplex PCR, the TCRdb table keeps only in-frame clones and is missing some. The data contain 25,000 to 30,000 clones, approximately 80% of them seen just once; the ten biggest clones take up over 7%. The chain combines TRBV30 with TRBJ1-2; perhaps TRBD1 as D (6 bases). Sequenced here: PBMCs, sampled from a glioma patient whose treatment included an IDH1 peptide vaccine. The TCR originated in a woman between 18 and 29 years old with glioma. In nucleotides, the CDR3 is TGTGCCTGGAGTCAAACCCGGGGGCTAGGGGGCTACACCTTC. This codes for CAWSQTRGLGGYTF.